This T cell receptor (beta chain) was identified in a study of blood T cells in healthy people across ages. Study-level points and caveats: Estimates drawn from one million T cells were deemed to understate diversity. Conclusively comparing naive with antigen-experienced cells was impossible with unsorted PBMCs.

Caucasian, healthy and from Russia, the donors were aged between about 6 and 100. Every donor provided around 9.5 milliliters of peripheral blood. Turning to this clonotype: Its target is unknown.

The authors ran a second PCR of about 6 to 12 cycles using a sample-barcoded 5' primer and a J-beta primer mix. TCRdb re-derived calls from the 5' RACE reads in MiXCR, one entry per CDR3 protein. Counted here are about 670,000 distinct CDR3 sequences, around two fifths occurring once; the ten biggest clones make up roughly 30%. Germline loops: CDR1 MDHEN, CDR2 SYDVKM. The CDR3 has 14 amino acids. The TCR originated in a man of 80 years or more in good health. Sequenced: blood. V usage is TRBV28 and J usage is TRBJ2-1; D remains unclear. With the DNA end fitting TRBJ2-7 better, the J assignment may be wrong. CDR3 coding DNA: TGTGCCAGCAGTGCCGGGCTAGTGTACAATGAGCAGTACTTC. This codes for CASSAGLVYNEQYF.